The 8 T cell receptor beta chains listed next were all sequenced from one sample in a study of shared clonotypes between healthy human individuals. The data were produced by immunoSEQ multiplex PCR, yet TCRdb's version contains in-frame clones alone and is incomplete. The data contain approximately 1.4 million clones, 95% to 99% of them singletons. Sequenced sample: naive CD4+ T cells sorted from blood. The sample's subset: CD45RA+ positively selected. These receptors all stem from a man aged 30-40 years in good health.

V and J are TRBV30 and TRBJ2-7; 9 bases line up with TRBD1. There are 15 residues in the CDR3. V shed 0 bases, J shed 3 bases, and the junction held 6 bases outside the gene matches. Looked up from germline, CDR1 is GTSNPN and CDR2 is SVGIG (reference sequence). CDR3 sequence reads: CAWSVGDRVIYEQYF. DNA of the CDR3: TGTGCCTGGAGTGTCGGGGACAGGGTTATCTACGAGCAGTACTTC. The variable domain in full, with the rest retrieved from reference TRBV30 and TRBJ2-7, is SQTIHQWPATLVQPVGSPLSLECTVEGTSNPNLYWYRQAAGRGLQLLFYSVGIGQISSEVPQNLSASRPQDRQFILSSKKLLLSDSGFYLCAWSVGDRVIYEQYFGPGTRLTVT.

J is TRBJ2-7 and V is TRBV11-2; D not resolved. This CDR3 is 14 amino acids long. The V and J ends lost 5 bases and 0 bases respectively, with 11 bases between them. CDR1 SGHAT and CDR2 FQNNGV come from the germline V gene. DNA of the CDR3: TGTGCCAGCAGCCCCCGGGCCCCCTCCTACGAGCAGTACTTC. This encodes CASSPRAPSYEQYF.

The chain has TRBV5-6 and TRBJ2-7; no reliable D call. CDR1 SGHDT and CDR2 YYEEEE come from the germline V gene. The ends were cut back, 0 bases at V and 0 bases at J, with 7 bases in the middle. This CDR3 spans 14 amino acids. CDR3 sequence: CASSLGGGSYEQYF. CDR3 DNA: TGTGCCAGCAGCTTGGGCGGTGGCTCCTACGAGCAGTACTTC.

The chain links TRBV25-1 to TRBJ2-2; D uncertain. V lost 3 bases and J lost 0, with 11 bases in between. Per germline, CDR1 MGHDK and CDR2 SYGVNS. The CDR3 is 16 amino acids. The CDR3 here is CASSEYGSPNTGELFF. The CDR3 nucleotides are TGTGCCAGCAGTGAGTACGGCAGCCCGAACACCGGGGAGCTGTTTTTT. The full variable domain, completed using reference TRBV25-1 and TRBJ2-2, is EADIYQTPRYLVIGTGKKITLECSQTMGHDKMYWYQQDPGMELHLIHYSYGVNSTEKGDLSSESTVSRIRTEHFPLTLESARPSHTSQYLCASSEYGSPNTGELFFGEGSRLTVL.

The J gene is TRBJ2-2, the V gene TRBV2, with D unresolved. Germline V CDR1 and CDR2: SNHLY, FYNNEI. The V end was cut by 6 bases, the J end by 5 bases, with 13 bases between. The CDR3 is 14 residues long. Here the CDR3 reads CASRLGTDTGELFF. The DNA of the CDR3 is TGTGCCAGCAGGCTCGGAACTGATACCGGGGAGCTGTTTTTT.

The rearrangement links TRBV7-8 to TRBJ2-3; maybe TRBD2 (5 bases). Trimming pared 4 bases from V and 3 bases from J, leaving 8 bases between. The CDR3 spans 13 residues. From germline, CDR1 is SGHVS and CDR2 FQNEAQ. Written as DNA, the CDR3 is TGTGCCAGCAGCTCACTAGGAACAGATACGCAGTATTTT. This codes for CASSSLGTDTQYF. Full variable domain (outside the CDR3, taken from reference TRBV7-8 and TRBJ2-3): GAGVSQSPRYKVAKRGQDVALRCDPISGHVSLFWYQQALGQGPEFLTYFQNEAQLDKSGLPSDRFFAERPEGSVSTLKIQRTQQEDSAVYLCASSSLGTDTQYFGPGTRLTVL.

This chain connects TRBV10-3 to TRBJ1-2, with D unclear. Germline V gene lookup returns CDR1 ENHRY and CDR2 SYGVKD. The CDR3 is made up of 12 amino acids. V lost 3 bases and J 7 bases, leaving 9 bases between the germline ends. CDR3 region: CAISEVAVGYTF. Here the CDR3 DNA reads TGTGCCATCAGTGAAGTGGCAGTTGGCTACACCTTC.

V gene TRBV18 combines with J gene TRBJ1-1; D gene uncertain. Trimming cost V 0 bases and J 1 base, with 6 bases left between them. Per the germline V gene, CDR1 is KGHSH and CDR2 is LQKENI. The CDR3 has 14 amino acids. CDR3 region: CASSPPAGNTEAFF. The CDR3 region has the DNA TGTGCCAGCTCACCACCGGCGGGGAACACTGAAGCTTTCTTT.